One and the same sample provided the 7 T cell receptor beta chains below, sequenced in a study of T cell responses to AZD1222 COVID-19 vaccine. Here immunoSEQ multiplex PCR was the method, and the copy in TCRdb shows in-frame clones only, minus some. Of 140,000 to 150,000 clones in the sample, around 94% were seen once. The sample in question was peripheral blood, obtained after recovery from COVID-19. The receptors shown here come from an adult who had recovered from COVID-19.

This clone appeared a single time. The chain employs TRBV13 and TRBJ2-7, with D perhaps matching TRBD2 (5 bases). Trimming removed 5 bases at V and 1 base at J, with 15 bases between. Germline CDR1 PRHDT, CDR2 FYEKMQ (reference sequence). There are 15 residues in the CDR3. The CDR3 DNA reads TGTGCCAGCAGCCCCGTGGCGGGTAGATCCTACGAGCAGTACTTC. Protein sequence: CASSPVAGRSYEQYF.

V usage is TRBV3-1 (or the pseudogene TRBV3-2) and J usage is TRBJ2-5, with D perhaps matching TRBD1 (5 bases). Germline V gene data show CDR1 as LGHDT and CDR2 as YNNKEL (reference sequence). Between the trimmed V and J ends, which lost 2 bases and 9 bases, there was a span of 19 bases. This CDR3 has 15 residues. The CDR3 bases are TGTGCCAGCAGCCAAAGGGGTACGTCTATTAAGCCCCAGTACTTC. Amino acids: CASSQRGTSIKPQYF.

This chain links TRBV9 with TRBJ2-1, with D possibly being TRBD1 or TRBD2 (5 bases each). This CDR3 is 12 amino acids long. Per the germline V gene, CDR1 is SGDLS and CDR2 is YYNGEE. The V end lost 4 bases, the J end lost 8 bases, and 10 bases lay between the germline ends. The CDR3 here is CASSPGTDEQFF. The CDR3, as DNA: TGTGCCAGCAGCCCCGGGACCGATGAGCAGTTCTTC. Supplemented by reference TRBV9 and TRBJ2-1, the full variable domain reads DSGVTQTPKHLITATGQRVTLRCSPRSGDLSVYWYQQSLDQGLQFLIQYYNGEERAKGNILERFSAQQFPDLHSELNLSSLELGDSALYFCASSPGTDEQFFGPGTRLTVL.

The CDR3 nucleotides are TGCGCCAGCAGTGAACTTACGTTCGTCGATGAAAAACTGTTTTTT. It yields the protein CASSELTFVDEKLFF. The chain joins TRBV10-2 to TRBJ1-4; D is unresolved. This CDR3 comprises 15 residues. Germline assignment: CDR1 WSHSY and CDR2 SAAADI. Between the trimmed V and J ends, which lost 3 bases and 6 bases, there was a span of 14 bases.

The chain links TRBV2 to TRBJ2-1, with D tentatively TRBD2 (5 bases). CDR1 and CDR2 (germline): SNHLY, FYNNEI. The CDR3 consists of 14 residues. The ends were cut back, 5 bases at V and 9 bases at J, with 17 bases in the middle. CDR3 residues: CASSRREGSGEQFF. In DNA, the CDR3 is TGTGCCAGCAGTCGAAGGGAAGGGAGCGGTGAGCAGTTCTTC. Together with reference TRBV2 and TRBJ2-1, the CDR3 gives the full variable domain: EPEVTQTPSHQVTQMGQEVILRCVPISNHLYFYWYRQILGQKVEFLVSFYNNEISEKSEIFDDQFSVERPDGSNFTLKIRSTKLEDSAMYFCASSRREGSGEQFFGPGTRLTVL.

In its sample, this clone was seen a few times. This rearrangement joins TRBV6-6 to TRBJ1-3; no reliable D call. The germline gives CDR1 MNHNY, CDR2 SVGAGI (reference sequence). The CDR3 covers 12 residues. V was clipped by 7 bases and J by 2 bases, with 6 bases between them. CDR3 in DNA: TGTGCCAGCACTGGGGCTGGAAACACCATATATTTT. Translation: CASTGAGNTIYF.

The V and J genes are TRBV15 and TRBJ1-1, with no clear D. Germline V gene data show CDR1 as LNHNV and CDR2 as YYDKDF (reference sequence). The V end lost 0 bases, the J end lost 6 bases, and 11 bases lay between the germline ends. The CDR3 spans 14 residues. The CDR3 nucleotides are TGTGCCACCAGCAGAGATCGGGCCCAACCTGAAGCTTTCTTT. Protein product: CATSRDRAQPEAFF.